This T cell receptor beta chain was recovered during a study of cytomegalovirus exposure and HLA in healthy donors (dated by TCRdb to the late 2010s). For the wider study: An earlier analysis of some 550 of the donors reported 250 to 300 Gb of sequence data and more than 90 million unique TCR beta sequences from about 179 million T cells. The number of donors typed differed by locus, with about 629-640 for A, B, C, DRB1 and DQB1, around 520 for DQA1, approximately 570 for DPA1, and approximately 470 for DPB1. The study used immunosequencing to profile the T cell repertoires of several hundred subjects and linked those repertoires to cytomegalovirus serostatus. The study aimed to test whether cataloging public T cell receptors could reveal signatures of past pathogen exposure. Donor age, sex, ethnicity and CMV serostatus were compiled alongside the repertoire data. To predict cytomegalovirus infection status, the study brought together high-throughput TCR immunosequencing, statistical association of individual TCRs with disease status, and machine learning. In a later genetic analysis, genome-wide SNP genotypes for about 55% of the roughly 670 donors were used, and that subset was treated as a discovery cohort. Across some 400 genotyped donors of the cohort, an average of about 240,000 unique TCR beta nucleotide sequences per donor were sequenced, and 15% to 20% of those sequences were non-productive. Of the roughly 400 genotyped donors, around 81% fell in the genetic ancestry cluster associated with self-reported Caucasian donors. Along with the roughly 670-subject first cohort, a separate validation cohort of over a hundred different subjects was used. Roughly 5 DR-DQ haplotypes were handled as single units for association and clustering, since linkage in the cohort was strong. All discovery cohort repertoires had been generated on a single sequencing platform. An earlier analysis of 500 to 750 of the donors applied high-throughput TCR beta sequencing to assess whether each TCR beta V gene segment acted as functional or pseudogenic. To study patterns of TCR occurrence, a later analysis re-analyzed previously published TCR beta repertoires from 600 to 750 donors and added high-resolution HLA genotyping. An early release that covered some 630 HLA-typed donors contained about 300 gigabases of sequencing data and tens of millions of unique TCR sequences. In the later analysis, no new phenotypic data were used to find candidate immune exposures; instead, reliance was placed on TCR beta sequences and their occurrence across donors. HLA typing included class I and class II loci at four-digit resolution.

V sheds 4 bases and J sheds 3 bases, leaving 19 bases between their ends. The CDR3 runs 16 amino acids, cysteine and phenylalanine included. Solely the CDR3 DNA is kept, with 48 bases framed from the first base. Sequences MNHEY (CDR1) and SVGAGI (CDR2) are obtained from the germline V gene. Turning to this clone: The specificity of this receptor is unknown. No base-level quality is on record; no much larger clone is a single base apart.

The cohort comprised around 690 healthy bone marrow donors. Cohort members were all nominally healthy when sampled, although unrecorded immune exposures were likely present. The donor tested CMV seronegative and was one of the 352 seronegative cohort members. Each donor provided a peripheral blood sample, and peripheral blood mononuclear cells were used for TCR beta sequencing. Genomic DNA was extracted from the blood cell samples with the Qiagen DNeasy Blood Extraction Kit. The method behind the library was the immunoSEQ multiplex PCR assay. The multiplex PCR relied on a mix of 60 forward primers for TCR Vbeta segments and 13 reverse primers for TCR Jbeta segments. The CDR3 region of rearranged TCR beta genes was amplified from genomic DNA with a multiplex PCR assay. On the Illumina HiSeq System, the amplified TCR beta libraries were sequenced as 87-base-pair reads. Per the original workflow: A later analysis counted approximately 74 million unique TCR beta chains across the 666 repertoires, and roughly 9.9 million of these chains were shared by at least two donors. To remove PCR and sequencing errors, raw reads were error-corrected and collapsed into unique sequences using a nearest-neighbor algorithm that merged closely related sequences. V, D and J gene segments were assigned by aligning CDR3 sequences to IMGT reference sequences. For a sequence to be retained, a match of at least six nucleotides was required to both a V gene segment and a J gene segment. Rearrangements were called productive when the CDR3 lacked stop codons and stayed in frame with V and J; all others were non-productive. CDR3 was defined according to IMGT convention as the region running from the second conserved V-encoded cysteine to the conserved J-encoded phenylalanine. In an earlier analysis of more than 550 of the donors, sequences lacking an unambiguous match to a single V gene segment were excluded. An earlier analysis of 500 to 700 of the donors classified V segments as functional when productive rearrangements were above 56.7% and as segregating when the standard deviation between donors was above 5%. A statistical classification framework was built to diagnose cytomegalovirus status from the catalog of TCR beta chain sequences. In a later analysis, TCR nucleotide sequences were compared against IMGT/GENE-DB human TR gene sequences so that V and J genes could be assigned. In a later analysis, CDR3 sequences and most-parsimonious VDJ recombination scenarios were assigned using the TCRdist pipeline. In a later analysis, every TCR beta chain was defined by the combination of its CDR3 amino acid sequence and its V-gene family, and reads without a unique V-gene family were dropped. To address suspected cross-contamination and a sequencing artifact, a later analysis removed over 500 highly shared, low-generation-probability nucleotide sequences. In a later analysis, a clonal expansion index was calculated for each public chain from normalized within-repertoire ranks of inferred template counts. In a later analysis, generation probabilities were computed with a VDJ recombination model fitted to out-of-frame rearrangements, and the resulting probabilities were checked against IGoR. In a later analysis, TCR-TCR, TCR-HLA and TCR-CMV co-occurrence was scored with hypergeometric tests, and a repertoire-size bias correction was applied to TCR pairs. In a later analysis, false discovery rates were estimated by permuting HLA or CMV assignments 20 times. In a later analysis, co-occurring TCRs were grouped using DBSCAN, with TCRdist sequence similarity added in when clustering inside HLA-allele-positive subsets. Repertoires with fewer than 30,000 or more than 120,000 public chains, plus five repertoires with anomalous nucleotide sharing, were excluded from co-occurrence clustering. TCRdb re-hosts the immuneACCESS table, in-frame sequences only. Its copies lack some clones; in the studies checked, an unresolved V gene accounts for under half of them, and the cause for the rest is not known. The D gene and trimming were derived from the DNA, and the V and J assignments and clone size from that table. Recorded for this sample are around 130,000 clones; 60% to 85% of them occurred a single time. About 3.4% of the sample is held by the ten biggest clonotypes.

Beyond this particular receptor, the publication reports: Most CMV-associated TCR beta chains appeared to be HLA-restricted in a later analysis, and the HLA associations seemed to be driven largely by CMV exposure. An association between a missense DCLRE1C variant and V-gene and J-gene trimming of TCR beta chains was found in a later genetic analysis and replicated in an independent cohort. Some IMGT-functional V segments, including TRBV6-2 and TRBV6-3, could not be told apart with the 87-base-pair reads, so those segments were excluded. Most TCR sequences were observed very rarely across donors, whereas some public TCRs were present in many individuals. When HLA alleles, especially DR and DQ, strongly co-occurred, TCR associations were difficult to assign to individual alleles. The cohort was sequenced for TCR beta chains only, and without alpha or paired-chain data the features that could be detected were limited. In a later analysis, around 17,000 TCR beta sequences were associated with specific HLA alleles at a false discovery rate of 0.05. According to a later genetic analysis, donors in an Asian-associated ancestry cluster had fewer N-insertions in productive TCRs than the approximately 630-donor mean. In the study, 164 TCR beta chains were listed as associated with cytomegalovirus. The classifier was reported to diagnose cytomegalovirus status with high specificity and sensitivity in both the original cohort and the validation cohort. Correlated functional status among segregating V segments might be attributable to linkage disequilibrium, but an unknown experimental factor could not be ruled out. A further reported finding was that TCR beta sequences accurately predicted the HLA-A and HLA-B alleles for most subjects in the first cohort. The sequencing pipeline was judged likely to have produced a cluster of highly shared sequence variants as a technical artifact. In a later analysis, the rate of TCR association differed among HLA loci, with DRB1 alleles having the most associated TCRs and HLA-C alleles having the fewest. In vitro tests confirmed that a few of the cytomegalovirus-associated TCR beta chains recognize cytomegalovirus antigens. A later analysis found that HLA-associated TCR beta chains were more clonally expanded and had lower generation probabilities than equally common non-associated chains. Because some donors lacked HLA typing at each locus, the association tests relied only on the typed subset. In a later analysis, several top co-occurrence clusters were reported to appear linked to parvovirus B19, influenza, CMV and Epstein-Barr virus. Roughly uniform sequencing depth across donors was assumed in presence/absence analyses, although this assumption may not hold. Immune exposure information for the cohort was limited to CMV serostatus. In an earlier analysis of some 540 of the donors, most TCR beta V segments appeared in productive rearrangements about 90% or about 30% of the time, broadly matching IMGT annotations. The authors suggested that the approach could potentially be extended to other disease states and immunological phenotypes. The earlier analysis of about 600 of the donors excluded approximately 15 rarely observed V segments, including chromosome 9 orphons, because counts were too low.

The sequence derives from a man aged 25 to 40 in good health and CMV-seronegative. This chain joins TRBV6-5 to TRBJ2-7; the D gene is perhaps TRBD2, from 5 matching bases. The sample was PBMCs. In nucleotides, the sequence is TGTGCCAGCAGTTTCTCATCCGGGGAACGAGACTACGAGCAGTACTTC. It encodes CASSFSSGERDYEQYF.